Following are 8 T cell receptor beta chains from one sample sequenced in a study of OX40 agonist ivuxolimab in advanced cancers. Using immunoSEQ multiplex PCR, the repertoire was profiled, and TCRdb retains in-frame clones only, with some absent. This sample carries approximately 59,000 clones, approximately 86% of them seen once, and the ten largest clones take about 4%. The source material was CD4+ or CD8+ T cells sorted from blood, sampled in a trial of the OX40 agonist ivuxolimab. These receptors were taken from an adult with an advanced solid tumor such as melanoma, head and neck, liver or kidney cancer.

The V call is TRBV30, the J call TRBJ2-2; the D is unclear. V gave up 1 base and J gave up 5 bases, with 8 bases separating them. There are 13 residues in the CDR3. Germline lookup yields CDR1 GTSNPN and CDR2 SVGIG (reference sequence). CDR3 bases: TGTGCCTGGAGTGAAGACGGTACCGGGGAGCTGTTTTTT. Translation: CAWSEDGTGELFF.

V gene TRBV6-6 combines with J gene TRBJ2-7, with 7 bases that match TRBD2. J lost 5 bases, V lost 6 bases, and 10 bases had no gene match. This CDR3 has 14 residues. Germline values: CDR1 MNHNY, CDR2 SVGAGI (reference sequence). CDR3 bases: TGTGCCAGCAGCCCTCCCTCTGGGAGGGACGAGCAGTACTTC. Amino acid sequence: CASSPPSGRDEQYF.

V and J are TRBV9 and TRBJ2-7, with D unresolved. The CDR3 totals 13 residues. CDR1 is SGDLS and CDR2 is YYNGEE in the germline V gene. V lost 3 bases and J 1 base, leaving 8 bases between the germline ends. This chain's CDR3 is CASSGGLSYEQYF. CDR3 nucleotide sequence: TGTGCCAGCAGCGGAGGATTATCCTACGAGCAGTACTTC.

This clone was found once. The chain employs TRBV6-6 and TRBJ2-7; TRBD2 matches at 7 bases. This CDR3 has 12 residues. CDR1 and CDR2 (germline): MNHNY, SVGAGI (reference sequence). V was pared by 5 bases and J by 7 bases, with 5 bases of the junction left unmatched. The CDR3 here is CASSTGAGEQYF. CDR3 sequence (DNA): TGTGCCAGCAGTACCGGAGCGGGGGAGCAGTACTTC.

This clone was recorded only once. The chain carries TRBV6-5 and TRBJ2-1, with no clear D. Germline-derived CDR1 and CDR2 are MNHEY and SVGAGI. Deletions cut 0 bases from V and 6 bases from J, with 3 bases between. This CDR3 region has 12 residues. CDR3 region: CASSYSGNEQFF. DNA of the CDR3: TGTGCCAGCAGTTACTCGGGCAATGAGCAGTTCTTC.

The CDR3 bases are TGCGCCAGCAGCTATTGGATTCAGTACTTC. Encoded protein: CASSYWIQYF. The chain joins TRBV10-1 to TRBJ2-4, with unresolved D. Germline CDR1 reads WNHNN; CDR2 reads SYGVQD (reference sequence). The CDR3 contains 10 residues. The germline V and J ends were trimmed by 6 bases and 10 bases, with 7 bases remaining between them.

The rearrangement joins TRBV9 to TRBJ2-2, with D possibly being TRBD1 or TRBD2 (5 bases each). Germline V gene data show CDR1 as SGDLS and CDR2 as YYNGEE. V was cut by 4 bases and J by 3 bases, with 13 bases left in between. The CDR3 consists of 15 residues. The CDR3 is CASSITGTHTGELFF. The DNA for the CDR3 is TGTGCCAGCAGCATAACCGGGACCCACACCGGGGAGCTGTTTTTT.

The V and J genes are TRBV19 and TRBJ1-5; D unclear. V lost 4 bases to trimming and J lost 15 bases, with 19 bases between them. In germline, CDR1 is LNHDA, CDR2 SQIVND (reference sequence). The CDR3 covers 13 residues. The CDR3 loop reads CASSTLLTVKTHF. Here the CDR3 DNA reads TGTGCCAGTAGTACCCTTCTGACGGTGAAGACGCATTTT.